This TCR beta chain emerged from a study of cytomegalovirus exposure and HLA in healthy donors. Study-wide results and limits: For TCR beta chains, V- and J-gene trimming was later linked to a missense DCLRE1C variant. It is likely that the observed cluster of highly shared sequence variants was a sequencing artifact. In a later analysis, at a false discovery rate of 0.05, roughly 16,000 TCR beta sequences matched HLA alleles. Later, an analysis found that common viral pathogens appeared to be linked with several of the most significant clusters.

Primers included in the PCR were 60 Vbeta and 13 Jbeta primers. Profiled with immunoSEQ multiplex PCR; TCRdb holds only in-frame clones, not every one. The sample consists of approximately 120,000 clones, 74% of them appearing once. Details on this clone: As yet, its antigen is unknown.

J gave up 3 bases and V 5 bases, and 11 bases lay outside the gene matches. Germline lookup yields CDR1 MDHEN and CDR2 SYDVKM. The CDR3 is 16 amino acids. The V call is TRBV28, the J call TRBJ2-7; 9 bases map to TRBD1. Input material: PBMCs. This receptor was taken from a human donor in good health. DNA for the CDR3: TGTGCCAGCAGTCCGGGACAGGGATGTTGGGGCTACGAGCAGTACTTC. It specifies CASSPGQGCWGYEQYF.